The T cell receptor beta chain described here comes from a study of early T cells in non-severe SARS-CoV-2 infection. The study's findings and limits: Matching with VDJdb favored anti-spike CD8 responses (missing private and CD4 specificities).

This clonotype was recorded at least ten times. Its antigen is unknown. TCRdb re-analysed the 5' RACE reads in MiXCR, keeping a single row per CDR3 protein. In the table there are more than 80,000 distinct CDR3 sequences, roughly 11% of which are singletons. Germline V gene lookup returns CDR1 GTSNPN and CDR2 SVGIG (reference sequence). Trimming took 0 bases from V and 6 from J, leaving 9 bases between them. The CDR3 spans 13 residues. This receptor was identified in an adult who was a healthcare worker with PCR-confirmed SARS-CoV-2 infection or an uninfected control (not recorded which). Sequencing input: whole blood. The V and J genes are TRBV30 and TRBJ1-5; D unclear. The CDR3 sequence is CAWSVSVSQPQHF. The DNA of the CDR3 is TGTGCCTGGAGTGTATCGGTTAGTCAGCCCCAGCATTTT.